The present TCR beta chain was sequenced within a study of T cells in Graves' hyperthyroidism and ophthalmopathy. Study-wide findings and caveats: The model identified upcoming ophthalmopathy a median approximately six months ahead of onset.

This clonotype appeared many times. Antigen: not known. Pregnant or lactating patients were excluded, as were those with uncontrolled infection or other autoimmune disease. The V and J ends lost 2 bases and 5 bases respectively, with 18 bases between them. Germline CDR1 is GTSNPN and CDR2 is SVGIG (reference sequence). This CDR3 is 15 amino acids long. Using RNA transcripts as the source, TCR beta CDR3 regions were amplified. The TCR CDR3 was amplified in a first-round RT-PCR using the HTBI primer set. One entry per CDR3 protein results from TCRdb running MiXCR on the multiplex PCR reads. The repertoire has 450,000 to 600,000 distinct CDR3 sequences, 12% to 15% of them found once; the top ten carry approximately 15%.

This clonotype was sampled from a woman between 35 and 50 years old with Graves' hyperthyroidism. Sequencing used blood. V usage is TRBV30 and J usage is TRBJ1-1; the D is unclear. CDR3 DNA sequence: TGTGCCTGGAGTCGGATGAGGGCCCCGCATACTGAAGCTTTCTTT. This translates into CAWSRMRAPHTEAFF.